This T cell receptor beta chain came from a study of blood T cell repertoires in COVID-19. Study-wide context: PBMCs, B-cell-depleted T cells, or T cells provided the cDNA or gDNA that made up the material.

Produced via immunoSEQ multiplex PCR; TCRdb's table is partial and in-frame only. The table shows under 300,000 clones, with approximately 85% occurring only once. Enrolled through a virtual design, the participants were between roughly 18 and 95 years of age and came from 24 US areas. Participants' own reports of clinical history determined their cohort assignment. The study counted Cohort 3 donors as recovered given two negative PCRs, clearance, or symptom resolution. CDR1 is MDHEN, CDR2 SYDVKM, per germline. The CDR3 covers 14 residues. Between the trimmed V and J ends, which lost 5 bases and 7 bases, there was a span of 15 bases.

The TCR comes from a woman aged 45-65 years who had recovered from COVID-19. The specimen was PBMCs or T cells enriched from blood (not recorded which). The V gene is TRBV28, the J gene TRBJ2-1; possibly TRBD1 for D (5 bases). CDR3 residues: CASSTATVRNEQFF. The DNA of the CDR3 is TGTGCCAGCAGTACGGCGACAGTAAGAAATGAGCAGTTCTTC.